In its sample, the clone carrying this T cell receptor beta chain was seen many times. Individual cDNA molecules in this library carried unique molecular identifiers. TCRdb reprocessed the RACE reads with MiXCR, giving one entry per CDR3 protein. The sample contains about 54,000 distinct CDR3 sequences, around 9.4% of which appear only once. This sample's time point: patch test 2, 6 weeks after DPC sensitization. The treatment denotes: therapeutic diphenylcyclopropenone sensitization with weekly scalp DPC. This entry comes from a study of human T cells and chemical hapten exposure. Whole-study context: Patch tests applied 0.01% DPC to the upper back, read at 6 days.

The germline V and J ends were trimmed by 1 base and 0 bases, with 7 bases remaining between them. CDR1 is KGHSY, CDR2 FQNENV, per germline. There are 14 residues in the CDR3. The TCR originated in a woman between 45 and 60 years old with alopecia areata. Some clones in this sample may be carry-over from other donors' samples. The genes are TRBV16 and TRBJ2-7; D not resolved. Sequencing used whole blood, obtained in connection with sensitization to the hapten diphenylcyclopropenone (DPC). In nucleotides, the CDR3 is TGTGCCAGCAGCCAATTTGTAGCCTCCTACGAGCAGTACTTC. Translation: CASSQFVASYEQYF.